This is a list of T cell receptor beta chains from one sample in a study of cytomegalovirus exposure and HLA in healthy donors. This table comes from immunoSEQ multiplex PCR, and its TCRdb copy is limited to in-frame clones, with some not included. Of roughly 140,000 clones listed, about four fifths are singletons. The material sequenced was PBMCs. Receptors were obtained from a middle-aged woman in good health and CMV-seropositive. Both conserved end residues are trimmed from each CDR3. The D gene is left open where the match is weak.

v_call: TRBV30
j_call: TRBJ2-7
d_call: NA
cdr3_aa: AWSVGAGDEQY

v_call: TRBV2
j_call: TRBJ2-3
d_call: TRBD2
cdr3_aa: ASSEGLLTDTQY

v_call: TRBV5-1
j_call: TRBJ2-7
d_call: TRBD2
cdr3_aa: ASSPGLAGSSYEQY

v_call: TRBV23-1
j_call: TRBJ1-6
d_call: NA
cdr3_aa: ASSQSEPDNSPLH

v_call: TRBV7-2
j_call: TRBJ1-4
d_call: NA
cdr3_aa: ASKLQASNEKLF

v_call: TRBV2
j_call: TRBJ2-5
d_call: NA
cdr3_aa: ASLETQY

v_call: TRBV4-1
j_call: TRBJ2-6
d_call: NA
cdr3_aa: ASSQDWSQANVLT

v_call: TRBV19
j_call: TRBJ2-1
d_call: TRBD2
cdr3_aa: ASSRRTSGAYNEQF

v_call: TRBV5-1
j_call: TRBJ2-7
d_call: NA
cdr3_aa: ASSPTGQSYEQY

v_call: TRBV5-1
j_call: TRBJ2-3
d_call: NA
cdr3_aa: ASSPPSRTDTQY